This T cell receptor (beta chain) appears in the sequencing data of a study of blood T cell repertoires in COVID-19. Overall study: The origin of the acute and convalescent COVID-19 samples was the United States, Italy and Spain. The cDNA or gDNA used as material had been derived from T cells, B-cell-depleted T cells, or PBMCs.

As handled by the study authors: Quantification of nucleated cells was approximated via reference gene primer amplification. TCRdb's copy holds only in-frame clones and misses some; the assay was immunoSEQ multiplex PCR. V and J calls and clone size are those listed in that table; D and trimming were worked out from the DNA. Of tens of thousands of clones in the sample, 90% were seen once. Trimming pared 4 bases from V and 6 bases from J, leaving 12 bases between. Germline V gives CDR1 SEHNR, CDR2 FQNEAQ (reference sequence). The CDR3 totals 14 residues. The specimen was peripheral blood. This TCR was sampled from an elderly woman with acute or convalescent COVID-19. The gene calls are TRBV7-9 and TRBJ2-2, with a tentative D call TRBD1 (6 bases). The CDR3 spells CASSSLQGAGELFF. In DNA form, the CDR3 reads TGTGCCAGCAGCTCATTACAGGGTGCCGGGGAGCTGTTTTTT.